Described below is a single T cell receptor beta chain sequence and its context. The antigen it binds to is not known. Base quality data are lacking; no much larger clone is found one base away. These data belong to a study of T cells after posttransplantation cyclophosphamide (dated by TCRdb to the mid-2010s). Regarding the study in general: Using TRB sequencing, the study followed how the T cell repertoire rebuilt after myeloablative bone marrow transplantation with posttransplantation cyclophosphamide given as GVHD prophylaxis. Antigen receptor sequencing covered samples from some 36 PTCy-treated patients and around 16 of their related bone marrow donors. TRB sequencing was performed on blood from all 34 PTCy patients with 1-year posttransplant specimens. In 3 patients, TRB sequencing was also performed on up to roughly 3 more blood samples taken 2 to 5.2 years after transplant, and in a handful of patients, pretransplant blood was also TRB-sequenced. Because TRA and TRB clonality correlated tightly in 9 samples, the subsequent TCR analyses were limited to TRB only. Public TRB sequences were checked against a database of over 3,000 sequences associated with responses to pathogens, tumor antigens, self-antigens and alloantigens. The research as a whole found: Across 40 to 55 patients, TRB clonality was highly associated with recipient CMV seropositivity and CMV reactivation, and diversity in PTCy patients was similar to diversity in CNI/methotrexate controls. The TRB repertoires of T cells infiltrating skin or GI tract showed only limited overlap with the TRB repertoires of T cells in blood. Donor-recipient similarity was low at 1-2 months but rose over the first year, and later blood repertoires were often dominated by donor CD8+ memory clones.

To count as naive, T cells had to be viable CD3+CD4+ or CD3+CD8+ cells with a CCR7+CD45RA+CD45RO-CD95-CD27+CD28+ profile. Peripheral blood samples were provided by related bone marrow donors on the day of marrow donation. Peripheral blood and bone marrow mononuclear cells were isolated by Ficoll-Hypaque density centrifugation and cryopreserved. CD4+ and CD8+ T cells, including naive and memory subsets, were sorted by FACS on a FACSAria II. Inclusive of the bounding cysteine and phenylalanine, the CDR3 is 18 residues long. Only CDR3 DNA remains: 54 bases, in frame from the first base. CDR1 SNHLY and CDR2 FYNNEI were looked up in the germline V gene. The germline V end is reduced by 6 bases and the J end by 7 bases; junction bases left unmatched: 18. TRB sequencing was run on genomic DNA with either the immunoSEQ assay at survey resolution or the hsTCRB kit. Processing in the source paper ran as follows. Initial read processing used immunoSEQ software, and repertoire analyses used the LymphoSeq R package. Clonality was calculated as 1 minus normalized Shannon entropy, and the Gini coefficient was also calculated for each TRB dataset. To infer phenotypes in unsorted samples, TRB sequences from sorted subsets of the recipient or donor were mapped onto the unsorted samples of the same recipient. TCRdb stores this immuneACCESS table with in-frame sequences only. Part of the clones is absent; in the studies checked, under half of the shortfall reflects unresolved V genes, and no reason is known for the rest. That table gives V, J and clone size, and the DNA gave D and trimming. The sample yields fewer than 40,000 clones; under 95% were counted once. Jointly, the top ten make up 0.2% to 0.3% of the sample.

The specimen was naive CD4+ T cells sorted from PBMCs. The chain is made from TRBV2 and TRBJ2-2; 9 bases in between match TRBD1. The sequence derives from a woman in her sixties or seventies in good health, CMV-negative, and a related stem cell transplant donor. At the DNA level, the sequence is TGTGCCAGCAGCGATATGAAATCCCGGGACAGGGTCGTCGGGGAGCTGTTTTTT. It translates as CASSDMKSRDRVVGELFF.